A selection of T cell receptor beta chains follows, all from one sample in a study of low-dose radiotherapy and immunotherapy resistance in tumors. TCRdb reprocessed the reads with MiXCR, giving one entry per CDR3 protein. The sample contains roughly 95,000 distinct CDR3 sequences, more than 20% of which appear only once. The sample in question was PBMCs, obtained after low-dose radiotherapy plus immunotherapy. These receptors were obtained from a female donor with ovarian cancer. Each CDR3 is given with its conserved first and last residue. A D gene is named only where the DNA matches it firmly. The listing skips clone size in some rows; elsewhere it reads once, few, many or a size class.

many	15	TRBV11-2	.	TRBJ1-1	CASSLSGRVNSEAFF	TGTGCCAGCAGCTTAAGTGGGCGGGTGAACAGTGAAGCTTTCTTT
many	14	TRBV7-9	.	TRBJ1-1	CASSLARPNTEAFF	TGTGCCAGCAGCTTAGCACGTCCGAACACTGAAGCTTTCTTT
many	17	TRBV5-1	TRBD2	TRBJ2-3	CASSFLGLAGLTDTQYF	TGCGCCAGCAGCTTCCTCGGACTAGCGGGGTTGACAGATACGCAGTATTTT
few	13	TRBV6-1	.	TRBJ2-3	CASSYSVTDTQYF	TGTGCCAGCAGTTACTCGGTGACAGATACGCAGTATTTT
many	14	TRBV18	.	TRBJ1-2	CASSSNRENYGYTF	TGTGCCAGCTCTTCCAACAGGGAAAACTATGGCTACACCTTC
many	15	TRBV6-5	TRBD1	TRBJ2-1	CASSGRDRGINEQFF	TGTGCCAGCAGTGGAAGGGACAGGGGAATCAATGAGCAGTTCTTC
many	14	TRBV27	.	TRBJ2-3	CASSYGGPTDTQYF	TGTGCCAGCAGTTACGGGGGGCCCACAGATACGCAGTATTTT
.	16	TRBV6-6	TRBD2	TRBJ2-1	CASSEEGLVTYNEQFF	TGTGCCAGCAGTGAAGAGGGACTAGTAACCTACAATGAGCAGTTCTTC
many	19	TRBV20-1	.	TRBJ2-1	CSAREPPKSLMSSYNEQFF	TGCAGTGCTAGAGAACCACCCAAAAGTCTTATGAGCTCCTACAATGAGCAGTTCTTC
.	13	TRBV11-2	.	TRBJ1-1	CASSLVGVGEAFF	TGTGCCAGCAGCTTAGTTGGGGTAGGGGAAGCTTTCTTT
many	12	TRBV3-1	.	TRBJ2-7	CASSQERYEQYF	TGTGCCAGCAGCCAAGAGCGATACGAGCAGTACTTC
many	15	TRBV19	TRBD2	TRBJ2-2	CASSHPGGVSGELFF	TGTGCCAGTAGTCACCCGGGGGGAGTATCTGGGGAGCTGTTTTTT
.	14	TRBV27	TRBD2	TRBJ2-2	CASRSGRSTGELFF	TGTGCCAGCAGGAGCGGGAGGAGCACCGGGGAGCTGTTTTTT
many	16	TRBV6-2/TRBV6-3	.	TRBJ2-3	CASSDMIGMGTDTQYF	TGTGCCAGCAGTGATATGATAGGAATGGGCACAGATACGCAGTATTTT
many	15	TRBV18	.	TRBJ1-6	CASSQDNRHNSPLHF	TGTGCCAGCTCACAGGACAACCGACATAATTCACCCCTCCACTTT
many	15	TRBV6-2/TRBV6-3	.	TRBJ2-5	CASSLRGPFQETQYF	TGTGCCAGCAGTTTACGGGGACCTTTCCAAGAGACCCAGTACTTC
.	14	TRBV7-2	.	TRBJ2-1	CASSFPPWGDEQFF	TGTGCCAGCAGCTTCCCCCCCTGGGGGGATGAGCAGTTCTTC
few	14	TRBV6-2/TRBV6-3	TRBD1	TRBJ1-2	CASSARTGGDGYTF	TGTGCCAGCAGTGCCCGGACAGGGGGCGACGGCTACACCTTC
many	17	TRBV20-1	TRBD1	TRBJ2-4	CSARDREQAGAKNIQYF	TGCAGTGCTCGGGACAGGGAGCAAGCTGGGGCCAAAAACATTCAGTACTTC
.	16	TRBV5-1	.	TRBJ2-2	CASSLEGPPGTGEPFF	TGCGCCAGCAGCTTAGAGGGACCGCCGGGGACCGGGGAGCCGTTTTTT
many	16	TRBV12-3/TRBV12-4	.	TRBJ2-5	CASSLWQGKVSETQYF	TGTGCCAGCAGTTTATGGCAGGGCAAGGTATCGGAGACCCAGTACTTC